A selection of T cell receptor beta chains follows, all from one sample in a study of Ad26.COV2.S vaccination and SARS-CoV-2 variants. Using immunoSEQ multiplex PCR, the repertoire was profiled, and TCRdb retains in-frame clones only, with some absent. The table shows roughly 400,000 clones, with 90% occurring only once. Sample: peripheral blood, taken in a trial of Ad26.COV2.S vaccine versus placebo. The receptors were sampled from a person aged 18-60 years who received the Ad26.COV2.S COVID-19 vaccine or a placebo. Both conserved end residues are part of each CDR3. A D gene is named only where the DNA matches it firmly. Only part of the rows carry a size: once, few, many, or a class if the clone is expanded.

j_gene	v_gene	abundance	d_gene	CDR3aa	CDR3nt
TRBJ2-7	TRBV7-9	-	-	CASSTPGLEQYF	TGTGCCAGCAGCACCCCGGGCCTTGAGCAGTACTTC
TRBJ2-7	TRBV5-5	-	-	CASSLAAGDYEQYF	TGTGCCAGCAGCTTGGCGGCAGGGGACTACGAGCAGTACTTC
TRBJ1-5	TRBV19	-	TRBD1	CASRNRGYYSNQPQHF	TGTGCCAGTAGGAACAGGGGGTATTATAGCAATCAGCCCCAGCATTTT
TRBJ1-1	TRBV5-6	-	-	CASSLEFGAEAFF	TGTGCCAGCAGCTTGGAGTTTGGCGCTGAAGCTTTCTTT
TRBJ2-1	TRBV28	-	-	CASSLDRASYNEQFF	TGTGCCAGCAGTTTAGATCGAGCGTCATACAATGAGCAGTTCTTC
TRBJ2-1	TRBV3-1/TRBV3-2	-	-	CASSQGGNEQFF	TGTGCCAGCAGCCAAGGAGGTAATGAGCAGTTCTTC
TRBJ2-6	TRBV7-9	-	TRBD1	CASSPYRGALPTGANVLTF	TGTGCCAGCAGCCCCTACAGGGGGGCACTACCTACCGGGGCCAACGTCCTGACTTTC
TRBJ2-7	TRBV19	-	TRBD2	CASRFTSGTSGEQYF	TGTGCCAGTCGTTTTACTAGCGGGACATCGGGGGAGCAGTACTTC
TRBJ1-1	TRBV7-2	-	-	CASSLVGIGGAFF	TGTGCCAGCAGCTTAGTCGGCATAGGGGGAGCTTTCTTT
TRBJ2-2	TRBV11-1	-	-	CASRARAAGELFF	TGTGCCAGCAGGGCACGCGCGGCCGGGGAGCTGTTTTTT
TRBJ2-2	TRBV7-2	-	-	CASSSSPPVGELFF	TGTGCCAGCAGCTCCAGTCCCCCGGTCGGGGAGCTGTTTTTT
TRBJ2-4	TRBV7-8	once	-	CASSRVGKGNIQYF	TGTGCCAGCAGCAGGGTGGGGAAGGGAAACATTCAGTACTTC
TRBJ2-1	TRBV10-3	once	TRBD1	CAISESARDRGSEQFF	TGTGCCATCAGTGAGTCGGCCCGGGACAGGGGCTCTGAGCAGTTCTTC